The subject of this entry is one TCR beta chain. Antigen unknown. Sequenced by immunoSEQ multiplex PCR; TCRdb stores in-frame clones only, minus some. The sample includes some 21,000 clones, approximately 80% of them seen just once. This record belongs to a study of CD4+ T cells in melanoma. Broader study findings: Neoantigen-specific CD4+ T cells in melanoma reportedly had diverse differentiation states. A reported correlation linked neoantigen-specific CD4+ T cells to CD8+, macrophage and B cell function.

The germline V gene encodes CDR1 MNHEY and CDR2 SVGAGI. This CDR3 spans 15 amino acids. V was pared by 1 base and J by 4 bases, with 14 bases between. This sequence originates from a human donor with melanoma. Sequencing used cells from a culture (not recorded whether cultured in vitro). The chain is built from TRBV6-5 and TRBJ2-7; D is unresolved. The CDR3, as DNA: TGTGCCAGCAGTTACTTAGGGATGGGCAGGTACGAGCAGTACTTC. Amino acid sequence: CASSYLGMGRYEQYF.